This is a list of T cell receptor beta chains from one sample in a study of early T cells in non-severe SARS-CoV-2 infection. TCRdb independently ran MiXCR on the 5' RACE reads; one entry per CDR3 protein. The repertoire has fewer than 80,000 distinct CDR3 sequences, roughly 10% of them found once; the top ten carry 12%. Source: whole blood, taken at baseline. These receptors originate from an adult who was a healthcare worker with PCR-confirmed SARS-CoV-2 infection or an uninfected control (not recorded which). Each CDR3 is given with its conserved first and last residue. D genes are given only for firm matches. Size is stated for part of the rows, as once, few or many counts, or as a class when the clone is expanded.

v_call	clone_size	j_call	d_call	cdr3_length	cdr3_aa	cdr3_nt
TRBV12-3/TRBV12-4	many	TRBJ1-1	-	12	CASDGAGTEAFF	TGTGCCAGCGACGGGGCAGGCACTGAAGCTTTCTTT
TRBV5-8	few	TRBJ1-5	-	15	CACSLGTYSNQPQHF	TGTGCCTGCAGCTTGGGGACTTATAGCAATCAGCCCCAGCATTTT
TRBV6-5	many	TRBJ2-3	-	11	CASSSTDTQYF	TGTGCCAGCAGTTCCACAGATACGCAGTATTTT
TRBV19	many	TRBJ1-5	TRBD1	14	CASTFRGTNQPQHF	TGTGCCAGTACGTTCAGGGGGACAAATCAGCCCCAGCATTTT
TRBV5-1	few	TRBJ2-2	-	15	CASSRDTSNTGELFF	TGCGCCAGCAGTCGGGACACTTCGAACACCGGGGAGCTGTTTTTT
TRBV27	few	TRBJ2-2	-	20	CASSLLGGRLNLANTGELFF	TGTGCCAGCAGTTTATTGGGGGGTCGGCTTAACCTCGCGAACACCGGGGAGCTGTTTTTT
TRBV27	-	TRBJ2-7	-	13	CASSWHRSYEQYF	TGTGCCAGCAGTTGGCACCGTTCCTACGAGCAGTACTTC
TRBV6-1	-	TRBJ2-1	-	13	CASEIQGPDEQFF	TGTGCCAGCGAAATACAGGGTCCCGATGAGCAGTTCTTC
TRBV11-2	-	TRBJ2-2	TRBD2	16	CASSPSWGLVGGELFF	TGTGCCAGCAGCCCAAGTTGGGGACTAGTAGGCGGGGAGCTGTTTTTT
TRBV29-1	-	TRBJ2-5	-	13	CSVPGHLQETQYF	TGCAGCGTTCCTGGCCACCTCCAAGAGACCCAGTACTTC
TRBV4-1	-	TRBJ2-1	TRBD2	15	CASSQGLASYNEQFF	TGCGCCAGCAGCCAGGGACTAGCGTCCTACAATGAGCAGTTCTTC
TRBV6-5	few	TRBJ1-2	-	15	CASSSPTEPYYGYTF	TGTGCCAGCAGCTCCCCAACTGAACCCTACTATGGCTACACCTTC
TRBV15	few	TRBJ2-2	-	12	CATGRNTGELFF	TGTGCCACCGGACGGAACACCGGGGAGCTGTTTTTT
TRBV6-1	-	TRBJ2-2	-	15	CACQRDRSNTGELFF	TGTGCCTGCCAGCGGGACAGGTCAAACACCGGGGAGCTGTTTTTT
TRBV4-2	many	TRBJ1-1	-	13	CASSQDMNTEAFF	TGTGCCAGCAGCCAAGACATGAACACTGAAGCTTTCTTT
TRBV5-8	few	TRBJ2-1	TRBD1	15	CASSSGTASYNEQFF	TGTGCCAGCAGCTCCGGGACAGCCTCCTACAATGAGCAGTTCTTC
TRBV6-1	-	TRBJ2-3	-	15	CASTIIGGSTDTQYF	TGTGCCAGCACCATAATCGGGGGTAGCACAGATACGCAGTATTTT
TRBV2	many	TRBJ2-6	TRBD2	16	CASSYSGGNGANVLTF	TGTGCCAGCAGTTACAGCGGGGGGAACGGGGCCAACGTCCTGACTTTC
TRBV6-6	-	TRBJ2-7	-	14	CASSHAGLPYEQYF	TGTGCCAGCAGTCACGCCGGGCTCCCCTACGAGCAGTACTTC
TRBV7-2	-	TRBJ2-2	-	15	CASSLLGPNTGELFF	TGTGCCAGCAGCTTATTGGGGCCTAACACCGGGGAGCTGTTTTTT